This T cell receptor beta chain comes out of a study of early T cells in non-severe SARS-CoV-2 infection. Study-wide findings and caveats: VDJdb-based matching was biased toward anti-spike CD8 responses and missed private and CD4 specificities.

TCRdb ran MiXCR on the 5' RACE reads and lists one entry per CDR3 protein. The table records roughly 70,000 distinct CDR3 sequences, under 15% of them present only once. Of note for this clonotype: Its antigen is as yet unknown.

V trimming: 6 bases; J trimming: 0 bases; junction bases outside the gene matches: 7. CDR1 and CDR2 from the germline V gene are DFQATT and SNEGSKA (reference sequence). The CDR3 loop spans 15 amino acids. The sample was whole blood. The rearrangement joins TRBV20-1 to TRBJ2-2, with 7 bases fitting TRBD2. The TCR was taken from an adult who was a healthcare worker with PCR-confirmed SARS-CoV-2 infection or an uninfected control (not recorded which). The CDR3 bases are TGCAGTGCCCCCCCGGGGGGAACGAACACCGGGGAGCTGTTTTTT. Its protein product is CSAPPGGTNTGELFF.